A selection of T cell receptor beta chains follows, all from one sample in a study of blood T cell repertoires in COVID-19. Clones were sequenced by immunoSEQ multiplex PCR, and TCRdb holds only the in-frame ones, with some missing. The sample includes about 370,000 clones, around 89% of them seen just once. The sequencing sample was made of PBMCs or T cells enriched from blood (not recorded which). These receptors were collected from a man between 18 and 35 years old who had recovered from COVID-19. Both conserved end residues are part of each CDR3. D genes are given only for firm matches.

CDR3 protein | V gene | CDR3 length | D gene | J gene
CASSGVLNYGYTF | TRBV6-5 | 13 | NA | TRBJ1-2
CASRGGFTNEKLFF | TRBV11-2 | 14 | NA | TRBJ1-4
CASSIASFSGEKLFF | TRBV19 | 15 | NA | TRBJ1-4
CASSVLQGSEQYF | TRBV7-8 | 13 | NA | TRBJ2-7
CASISQAANYGYTF | TRBV5-6 | 14 | NA | TRBJ1-2
CASSDTGGFTEAFF | TRBV6-1 | 14 | TRBD1 | TRBJ1-1
CASNSGTSGRSEQYF | TRBV4-1 | 15 | TRBD2 | TRBJ2-7
CASSKVRDRLGTEAFF | TRBV21-1 | 16 | NA | TRBJ1-1
CASSRYSLHGDTQYF | TRBV6-5 | 15 | NA | TRBJ2-3
CATSSDRVNQPQHF | TRBV15 | 14 | TRBD1 | TRBJ1-5
CASSPPNQVQETQYF | TRBV18 | 15 | NA | TRBJ2-5
CASSREPESYYGYTF | TRBV6-5 | 15 | NA | TRBJ1-2
CASSSGTGHSPLHF | TRBV28 | 14 | TRBD1 | TRBJ1-6
CASSSQGPGGYTF | TRBV27 | 13 | NA | TRBJ1-2
CASSQTLQNSPLHF | TRBV4-3 | 14 | NA | TRBJ1-6
CASRDSGYDYTF | TRBV5-1 | 12 | NA | TRBJ1-2
CASSLPEQGPQHF | TRBV5-8 | 13 | NA | TRBJ1-5
CASRGTSVTGELFF | TRBV11-2 | 14 | TRBD2 | TRBJ2-2
CASNTGTGNRPQHF | TRBV19 | 14 | TRBD1 | TRBJ1-5
CASSSEDRATWGYTF | TRBV19 | 15 | TRBD1 | TRBJ1-2
CASSIAGTYNEQFF | TRBV6-5 | 14 | TRBD2 | TRBJ2-1
CASSSSYEQYF | TRBV5-1 | 11 | NA | TRBJ2-7
CASSLRQTNTEAFF | TRBV7-9 | 14 | NA | TRBJ1-1
CASSLGLENEQFF | TRBV4-3 | 13 | TRBD2 | TRBJ2-1
CATLAGESDYGYTF | TRBV24-1 | 14 | NA | TRBJ1-2
CASSPDRNSPLHF | TRBV7-7 | 13 | TRBD1 | TRBJ1-6
CASSRDSTNQPQHF | TRBV18 | 14 | NA | TRBJ1-5
CASSYYGGDQPQHF | TRBV6-5 | 14 | NA | TRBJ1-5
CASSQGRGTYNEQFF | TRBV4-1 | 15 | NA | TRBJ2-1
CASSFGASGANTGELFF | TRBV5-1 | 17 | TRBD2 | TRBJ2-2
CASSQEASGAIYNEQFF | TRBV4-3 | 17 | TRBD2 | TRBJ2-1
CASSENRFSYEQYF | TRBV10-2 | 14 | NA | TRBJ2-7
CASSPSSSNTEAFF | TRBV18 | 14 | NA | TRBJ1-1
CASSPLPRTQRTGNYGYTF | TRBV5-1 | 19 | TRBD1 | TRBJ1-2
CATSSGSSNEQFF | TRBV2 | 13 | TRBD2 | TRBJ2-1
CASSYSRQGGADTQYF | TRBV6-5 | 16 | NA | TRBJ2-3